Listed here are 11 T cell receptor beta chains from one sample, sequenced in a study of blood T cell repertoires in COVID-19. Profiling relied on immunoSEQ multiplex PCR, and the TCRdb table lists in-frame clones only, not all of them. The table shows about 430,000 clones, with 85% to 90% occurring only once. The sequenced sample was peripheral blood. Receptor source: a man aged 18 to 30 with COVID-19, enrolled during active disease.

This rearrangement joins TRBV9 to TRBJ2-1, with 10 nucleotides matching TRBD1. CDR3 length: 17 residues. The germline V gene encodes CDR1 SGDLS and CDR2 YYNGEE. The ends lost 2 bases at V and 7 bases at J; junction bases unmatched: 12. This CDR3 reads CASSVRQGAAGGNEQFF. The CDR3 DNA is TGTGCCAGCAGCGTCCGACAGGGGGCCGCGGGGGGAAATGAGCAGTTCTTC.

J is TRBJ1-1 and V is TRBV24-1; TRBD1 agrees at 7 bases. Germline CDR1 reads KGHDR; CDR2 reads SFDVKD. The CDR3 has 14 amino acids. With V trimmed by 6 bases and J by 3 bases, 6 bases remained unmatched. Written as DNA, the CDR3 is TGTGCCACCAGTCTAGAGGGGGCGTACACTGAAGCTTTCTTT. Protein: CATSLEGAYTEAFF.

The CDR3 protein is CASSLLLLQSTDTQYF. The CDR3 nucleotides read TGCGCCAGCAGCTTACTATTGCTTCAATCCACAGATACGCAGTATTTT. V and J are TRBV5-1 and TRBJ2-3, with no clear D. Germline V gene lookup returns CDR1 SGHRS and CDR2 YFSETQ. This CDR3 has 16 amino acids. The germline V and J ends were trimmed by 2 bases and 2 bases, with 15 bases remaining between them.

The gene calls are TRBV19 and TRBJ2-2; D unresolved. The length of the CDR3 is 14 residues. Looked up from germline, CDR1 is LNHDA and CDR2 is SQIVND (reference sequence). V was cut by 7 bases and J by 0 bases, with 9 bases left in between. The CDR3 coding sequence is TGTGCCAGTACCCATTGGCCGAACACCGGGGAGCTGTTTTTT. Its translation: CASTHWPNTGELFF. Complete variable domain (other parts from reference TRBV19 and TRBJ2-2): DGGITQSPKYLFRKEGQNVTLSCEQNLNHDAMYWYRQDPGQGLRLIYYSQIVNDFQKGDIAEGYSVSREKKESFPLTVTSAQKNPTAFYLCASTHWPNTGELFFGEGSRLTVL.

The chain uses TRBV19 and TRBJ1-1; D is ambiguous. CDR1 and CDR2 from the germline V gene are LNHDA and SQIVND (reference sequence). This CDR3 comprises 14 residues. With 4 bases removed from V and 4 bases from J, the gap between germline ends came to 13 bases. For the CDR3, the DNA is TGTGCCAGTAGTACGTCAGGTTCCGGCACTGAAGCTTTCTTT. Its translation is CASSTSGSGTEAFF.

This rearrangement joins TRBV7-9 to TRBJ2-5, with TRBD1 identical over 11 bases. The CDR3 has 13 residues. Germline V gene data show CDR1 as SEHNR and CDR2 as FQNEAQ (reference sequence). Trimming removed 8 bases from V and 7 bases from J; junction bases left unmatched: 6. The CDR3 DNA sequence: TGTGCCAGCTCGACGGGACAGGGGGGGACCCAGTACTTC. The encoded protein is CASSTGQGGTQYF. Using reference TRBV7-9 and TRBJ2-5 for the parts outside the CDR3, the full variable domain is DTGVSQNPRHKITKRGQNVTFRCDPISEHNRLYWYRQTLGQGPEFLTYFQNEAQLEKSRLLSDRFSAERPKGSFSTLEIQRTEQGDSAMYLCASSTGQGGTQYFGPGTRLLVL.

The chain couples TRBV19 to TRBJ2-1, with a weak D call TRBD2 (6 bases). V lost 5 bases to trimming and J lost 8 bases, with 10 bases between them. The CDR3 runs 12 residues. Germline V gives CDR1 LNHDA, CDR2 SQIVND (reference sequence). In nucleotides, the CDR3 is TGTGCCAGTAGTCGGGGGTCGGATGAGCAGTTCTTC. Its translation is CASSRGSDEQFF. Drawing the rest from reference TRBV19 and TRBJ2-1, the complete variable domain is DGGITQSPKYLFRKEGQNVTLSCEQNLNHDAMYWYRQDPGQGLRLIYYSQIVNDFQKGDIAEGYSVSREKKESFPLTVTSAQKNPTAFYLCASSRGSDEQFFGPGTRLTVL.

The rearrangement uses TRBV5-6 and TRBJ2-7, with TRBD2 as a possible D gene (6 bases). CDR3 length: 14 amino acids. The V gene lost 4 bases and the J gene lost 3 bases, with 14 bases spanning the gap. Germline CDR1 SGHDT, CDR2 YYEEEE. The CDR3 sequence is CASSGQTSFYEQYF. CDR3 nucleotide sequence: TGTGCCAGCAGCGGGCAGACTAGTTTCTACGAGCAGTACTTC.

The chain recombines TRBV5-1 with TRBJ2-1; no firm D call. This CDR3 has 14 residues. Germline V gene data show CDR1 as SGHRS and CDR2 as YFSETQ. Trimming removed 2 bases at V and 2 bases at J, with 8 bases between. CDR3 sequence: CASSFGVPYNEQFF. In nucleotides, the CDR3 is TGCGCCAGCAGCTTCGGAGTCCCCTACAATGAGCAGTTCTTC.

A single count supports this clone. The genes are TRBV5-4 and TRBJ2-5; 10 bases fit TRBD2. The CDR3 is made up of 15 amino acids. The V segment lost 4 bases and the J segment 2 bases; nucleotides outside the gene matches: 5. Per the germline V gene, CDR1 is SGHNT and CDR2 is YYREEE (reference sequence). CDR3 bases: TGTGCCAGCAGCCCTAGCGGGAGATGGCAAGAGACCCAGTACTTC. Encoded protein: CASSPSGRWQETQYF.

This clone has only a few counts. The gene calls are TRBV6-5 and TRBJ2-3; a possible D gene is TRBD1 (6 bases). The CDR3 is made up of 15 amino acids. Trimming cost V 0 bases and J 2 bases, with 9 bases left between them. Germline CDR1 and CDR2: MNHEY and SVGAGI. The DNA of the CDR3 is TGTGCCAGCAGTTACTCGACAGGAATCACAGATACGCAGTATTTT. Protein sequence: CASSYSTGITDTQYF.